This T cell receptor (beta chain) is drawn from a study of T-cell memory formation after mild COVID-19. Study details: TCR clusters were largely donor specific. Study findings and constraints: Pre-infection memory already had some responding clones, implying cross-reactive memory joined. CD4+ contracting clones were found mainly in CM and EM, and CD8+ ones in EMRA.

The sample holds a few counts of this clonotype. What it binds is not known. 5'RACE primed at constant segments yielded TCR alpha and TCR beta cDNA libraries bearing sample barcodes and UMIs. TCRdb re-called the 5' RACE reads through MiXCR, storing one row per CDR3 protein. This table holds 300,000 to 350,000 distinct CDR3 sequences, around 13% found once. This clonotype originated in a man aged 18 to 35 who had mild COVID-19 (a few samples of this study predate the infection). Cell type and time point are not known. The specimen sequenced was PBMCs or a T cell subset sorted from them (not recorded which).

CDR3 region: CSVEEWGSPEAFF. As DNA, the CDR3 is TGCAGCGTTGAAGAGTGGGGGTCCCCAGAAGCTTTCTTT. The genes are TRBV29-1 and TRBJ1-1; the D gene is possibly TRBD1 (5 bases). The CDR3 has 13 residues. The germline V gene has CDR1 SQVTM and CDR2 ANQGSEA. V dropped 0 bases and J dropped 8 bases, with 13 bases sitting between them.